These 13 T cell receptor beta chains originate from one sample sequenced in a study of T-cell memory formation after mild COVID-19 (dated by TCRdb to the early 2020s). The method behind the library was 5' RACE. Sequenced using an Illumina NovaSeq 6000. Through fastp at Q25 and MiXCR, TCRdb rebuilt clones from the public reads, retaining in-frame beta chains. CDR3 protein duplicates are merged, each entry listing the most common genes and DNA. The sample contains 300,000 to 400,000 distinct CDR3 sequences, 25% to 30% of them found a single time. Roughly 12% of the sample goes to the ten largest clones. Sequencing was performed on PBMCs or a T cell subset sorted from them (not recorded which). These receptors originate from an adult woman who had mild COVID-19 (a few samples of this study predate the infection). The sample titles of this study are shuffled in the database, so cell type and time point are left out; the donor was told from shared clones.

The chain carries TRBV7-8 and TRBJ2-3; TRBD2 matches 7 bases. CDR1 and CDR2 from the germline V gene are SGHVS and FQNEAQ. This CDR3 has 19 amino acids. V gave up 2 bases and J gave up 2 bases; unmatched junction bases: 16. The CDR3 DNA sequence: TGTGCCAGCAGCTTAACACTTAAGGGCCTTCGGGGGGACACAGATACGCAGTATTTT. Encoded protein: CASSLTLKGLRGDTDTQYF.

The rearrangement uses TRBV28 and TRBJ2-2; possible D gene TRBD2, 6 bases. Per germline, CDR1 MDHEN and CDR2 SYDVKM. The CDR3 runs to 13 residues. Trimming stripped 4 bases from V and 9 bases from J, with 12 bases between. CDR3 coding DNA: TGTGCCAGCAGTTATAGCGGACACCGGGAGCTGTTTTTT. It yields the protein CASSYSGHRELFF. Full variable domain (rest looked up from reference TRBV28 and TRBJ2-2): DVKVTQSSRYLVKRTGEKVFLECVQDMDHENMFWYRQDPGLGLRLIYFSYDVKMKEKGDIPEGYSVSREKKERFSLILESASTNQTSMYLCASSYSGHRELFFGEGSRLTVL.

The rearrangement joins TRBV6-5 to TRBJ1-4, with a weak D call TRBD1 (5 bases). The CDR3 runs to 14 residues. CDR1 and CDR2 from the germline V gene are MNHEY and SVGAGI. Trimming took 2 bases from V and 2 from J, leaving 6 bases between them. CDR3 sequence reads: CASSYGGTNEKLFF. For the CDR3, the DNA is TGTGCCAGCAGTTACGGGGGGACTAATGAAAAACTGTTTTTT.

V is TRBV6-5 and J is TRBJ1-1; D is possibly TRBD1 (5 bases). Per germline, CDR1 MNHEY and CDR2 SVGAGI. This CDR3 is 12 amino acids long. V was trimmed by 5 bases and J by 10 bases, leaving 14 bases between them. The CDR3 DNA follows: TGTGCCAGCAGTGCCCAGGGTCTCGGAGCTTTCTTT. Translation: CASSAQGLGAFF.

The rearrangement links TRBV12-3 or TRBV12-4 to TRBJ2-3; the D gene is possibly TRBD1 (6 bases). The CDR3 runs 15 residues. V lost 5 bases and J 0 bases, leaving 12 bases between the germline ends. CDR3 sequence reads: CASSKTGTSTDTQYF. In nucleotides, the CDR3 is TGTGCCAGCAGTAAAACAGGGACGAGCACAGATACGCAGTATTTT.

The V call is TRBV3-1, the J call TRBJ1-4; D not resolved. The CDR3 is 15 amino acids. Trimming shortened V by 0 bases and J by 8 bases, and 13 bases separated the two germline ends. Germline CDR1 and CDR2: LGHDT and YNNKEL (reference sequence). CDR3 in amino acids: CASSQDPNGSEKLFF. The CDR3 nucleotides read TGTGCCAGCAGCCAAGATCCGAACGGATCCGAAAAACTGTTTTTT.

This chain connects TRBV6-4 to TRBJ2-1; TRBD2 matches at 7 bases. The trim removed 5 bases at V and 7 bases at J, leaving 14 bases unmatched. Germline V gene data show CDR1 as MRHNA and CDR2 as SNTAGT. The CDR3 sequence is 16 residues long. CDR3 DNA sequence: TGTGCCAGCAGTAAAACCGGGACTACCTTTGGGAATGAGCAGTTCTTC. Protein product: CASSKTGTTFGNEQFF.

This clonotype was counted ten times or more. An end of the junction differs from the germline gene, which may be a read error. The chain uses TRBV5-1 and TRBJ2-3; TRBD2 might be the D (5 bases). CDR1 is SGHRS and CDR2 is YFSETQ in the germline V gene. CDR3 size: 13 residues. CDR3 coding DNA: TGTGCCAGCAGCTTAGAGGGTACAGATACGCAGTATTTT. Protein product: CASSLEGTDTQYF. Combining the CDR3 with reference TRBV5-1 and TRBJ2-3 gives the whole variable domain KAGVTQTPRYLIKTRGQQVTLSCSPISGHRSVSWYQQTPGQGLQFLFEYFSETQRNKGNFPGRFSGRQFSNSRSEMNVSTLELGDSALYLCASSLEGTDTQYFGPGTRLTVL.

This clonotype was counted between two and nine times. The chain combines TRBV10-3 with TRBJ2-7; 7 bases line up with TRBD1. The CDR3 loop spans 16 amino acids. Germline CDR1 is ENHRY and CDR2 is SYGVKD. V lost 3 bases to trimming and J lost 3 bases; unmatched junction nucleotides: 11. Here the CDR3 reads CAISDRGSRYNYEQYF. CDR3 coding DNA: TGTGCCATCAGTGACAGGGGGTCACGATATAACTACGAGCAGTACTTC.

The chain is built from TRBV6-5 and TRBJ2-3, with D possibly called TRBD1 or TRBD2 (5 bases each). Germline CDR1 MNHEY, CDR2 SVGAGI. V lost 0 bases and J lost 4, with 8 bases in between. The CDR3 has 14 residues. CDR3 nucleotide sequence: TGTGCCAGCAGTTACTCTGGGGGTGCAGATACGCAGTATTTT. Its protein is CASSYSGGADTQYF.

The rearrangement uses TRBV5-1 and TRBJ1-2, with D uncertain. The V gene's germline CDR1 is SGHRS and CDR2 YFSETQ. The CDR3 totals 14 residues. V lost 0 bases and J 4 bases, leaving 10 bases between the germline ends. The CDR3, as DNA: TGCGCCAGCAGCTTGGAACAGCGAACCTATGGCTACACCTTC. Translation: CASSLEQRTYGYTF.

This clonotype was detected many times. The chain employs TRBV7-2 and TRBJ2-5, with D perhaps TRBD2 (5 bases). Per germline, CDR1 SGHTA and CDR2 FQGNSA. Trimming shortened V by 1 base and J by 5 bases, and 11 bases separated the two germline ends. The CDR3 runs 14 residues. CDR3: CASSLGLAGETQYF. CDR3 nucleotides: TGTGCCAGCAGCTTAGGGCTAGCTGGGGAGACCCAGTACTTC. The complete variable domain, with remaining parts taken from reference TRBV7-2 and TRBJ2-5, reads GAGVSQSPSNKVTEKGKDVELRCDPISGHTALYWYRQSLGQGLEFLIYFQGNSAPDKSGLPSDRFSAERTGGSVSTLTIQRTQQEDSAVYLCASSLGLAGETQYFGPGTRLLVL.

This clonotype was picked up a small number of times. The V gene is TRBV5-1, the J gene TRBJ2-1, with D possibly called TRBD1 or TRBD2 (6 bases each). V lost 1 base to trimming and J lost 9 bases, with 8 bases between them. CDR3 length: 12 amino acids. Germline values: CDR1 SGHRS, CDR2 YFSETQ. CDR3 amino acids: CASSLSGAEQFF. The CDR3, as DNA: TGCGCCAGCAGCTTGTCGGGGGCTGAGCAGTTCTTC.